One T cell receptor beta chain is described in this entry. iRepertoire HTBI primers and Arm-PCR of CDR3 regions built TCR beta libraries. TCRdb used MiXCR to reprocess the multiplex PCR reads, holding one entry per CDR3 protein. The sample consists of roughly 380,000 distinct CDR3 sequences, over 15% of them appearing once. Time point meaning: newly diagnosed GD, antithyroid drugs for less than 3 months. Extracted RNA from PBMCs served as the source of the TCR library. The data derive from a study of regulatory T cells in long-lasting Graves disease. From germline, CDR1 is SGHAT and CDR2 FQNNGV. Trimming removed 1 base from V and 0 bases from J; junction bases left unmatched: 17. CDR3 size: 20 residues. A further study also used this sample, focusing on T cells in Graves' hyperthyroidism and ophthalmopathy.

The source of this sequence is a man aged 40-49 years with Graves disease. The input for sequencing was peripheral blood mononuclear cells (PBMCs), taken at new diagnosis, from a patient treated with antithyroid drugs. The chain employs TRBV11-2 and TRBJ1-2; 7 positions agree with TRBD1. CDR3 bases: TGTGCCAGCAGCTTAGTTGCCGTTAGGACAGGAAGCATCACTAACTATGGCTACACCTTC. Protein product: CASSLVAVRTGSITNYGYTF.